Below are 13 T cell receptor beta chains sequenced from a single sample in a study of spatial heterogeneity in lung cancer. Study-level results: Tumoral mutation counts were tracked by counts of expanded intratumoral alpha and beta TCRs.

For these receptors, no antigen is known. Time point described: sample taken at primary tumor resection. MiXCR, applied by TCRdb to the 5' RACE reads, yields one record per CDR3 protein. The table includes roughly 18,000 distinct CDR3 sequences, around 7% detected once. The sequenced sample was lung tumor tissue, obtained at surgery. These receptors all come from a female donor with early-stage non-small cell lung cancer.

Many counts were recorded for this clonotype. The J gene is TRBJ1-6, the V gene TRBV9; D is uncertain. This CDR3 region has 13 residues. The germline gives CDR1 SGDLS, CDR2 YYNGEE. Trimming left V 4 bases short and J 11 bases short, with 13 bases between. CDR3: CASSSSPGTPLHF. CDR3 bases: TGTGCCAGCAGCTCCAGCCCGGGAACACCCCTCCACTTT.

This clonotype was counted ten times or more. The chain couples TRBV5-6 to TRBJ1-5; possibly TRBD1 for D (6 bases). V was trimmed by 0 bases and J by 7 bases, leaving 11 bases between them. The CDR3 covers 14 residues. Germline V gene lookup returns CDR1 SGHDT and CDR2 YYEEEE. In DNA form, the CDR3 reads TGTGCCAGCAGCTTGGGGGGGGCGGACCAGCCCCAGCATTTT. This gives the protein CASSLGGADQPQHF.

By sample share, this clonotype is medium-sized (0.01 to 0.1%). The rearrangement uses TRBV20-1 and TRBJ2-7, with 7 nucleotides matching TRBD2. This CDR3 comprises 13 residues. V dropped 3 bases and J dropped 2; count of bases not matched to a gene: 4. Germline loops: CDR1 DFQATT, CDR2 SNEGSKA (reference sequence). CDR3 bases: TGCAGTGCTAGTTGGGGGGGAGCCTACGAGCAGTACTTC. This gives the protein CSASWGGAYEQYF.

This clonotype has a handful of counts. The chain recombines TRBV12-3 or TRBV12-4 with TRBJ2-1; 16 bases fit TRBD2. CDR3 length: 18 residues. V lost 7 bases to trimming and J lost 1 base; unmatched junction nucleotides: 7. The CDR3 coding sequence is TGTGCCAGCACCCCGGGACTAGCGGGGGGGCAATCCTACAATGAGCAGTTCTTC. It codes for CASTPGLAGGQSYNEQFF.

This clonotype is medium-sized in the sample. This chain uses TRBV6-2 or TRBV6-3 with TRBJ2-5; 8 nucleotides line up with TRBD1. Germline CDR1 is MNHEY and CDR2 is SVGEGT. The CDR3 length is 14 residues. V was pared by 8 bases and J by 4 bases, with 9 bases of the junction left unmatched. The CDR3 region is CASVIGTGGETQYF. CDR3 DNA sequence: TGTGCCAGCGTCATTGGGACAGGTGGAGAGACCCAGTACTTC.

There are many counts of this clonotype. The V call is TRBV6-2 or TRBV6-3, the J call TRBJ2-2; D assignment may be TRBD1 or TRBD2 (5 bases each). The V gene lost 2 bases and the J gene lost 0 bases, with 7 bases spanning the gap. The CDR3 extends over 15 amino acids. The germline V gene encodes CDR1 MNHEY and CDR2 SVGEGT. The CDR3 region is CASSYRGANTGELFF. CDR3 coding DNA: TGTGCCAGCAGTTACCGGGGCGCGAACACCGGGGAGCTGTTTTTT.

This chain links TRBV29-1 with TRBJ2-1; 8 positions match TRBD2. The CDR3 sequence is 15 residues long. Trimming removed 4 bases from V and 4 bases from J; junction bases left unmatched: 9. CDR1 and CDR2 from the germline V gene are SQVTM and ANQGSEA. The CDR3 region has the DNA TGCAGCGTTGGAACCACTAGCGGTTATTACAATGAGCAGTTCTTC. Its protein is CSVGTTSGYYNEQFF.

This clonotype came up a few times. This chain joins TRBV12-3 or TRBV12-4 and TRBJ2-4; D ambiguous. The V gene lost 8 bases and the J gene lost 3 bases, with 26 bases spanning the gap. The CDR3 is made up of 18 amino acids. CDR3: CASCQVDTDRKGKNIQYF. The CDR3 DNA sequence: TGTGCCAGCTGCCAGGTTGATACAGACCGAAAAGGCAAAAACATTCAGTACTTC.

This clonotype appeared many times. This sequence joins TRBV4-3 and TRBJ2-5, with unresolved D. CDR1 is LGHNA, CDR2 YSLEER, per germline. The CDR3 extends over 16 amino acids. V was cut by 0 bases and J by 0 bases, with 11 bases left in between. The DNA for the CDR3 is TGCGCCAGCAGCCAAGATAATGTGGCTAACCAAGAGACCCAGTACTTC. Protein: CASSQDNVANQETQYF.

This clonotype was seen many times. V usage is TRBV12-5 and J usage is TRBJ1-1; 8 nucleotides match TRBD1. The V segment lost 5 bases and the J segment 11 bases; nucleotides outside the gene matches: 7. Germline V lookup: CDR1 LGHNT, CDR2 FRNRAP. The CDR3 totals 12 residues. The DNA of the CDR3 is TGTGCTAGTGGTCCGGACAGGGTGACCGCTTTCTTT. Encoded protein: CASGPDRVTAFF.

The chain links TRBV19 to TRBJ2-1, with D tentatively TRBD1 (6 bases). The CDR3 runs 14 residues. Trimming removed 6 bases at V and 7 bases at J, with 16 bases between. Germline V lookup: CDR1 LNHDA, CDR2 SQIVND (reference sequence). Here the CDR3 reads CASSRTGTENEQFF. CDR3 in DNA: TGTGCCAGTAGCCGTACAGGGACGGAGAATGAGCAGTTCTTC.

This clonotype was seen repeatedly, ten times or more. The V gene is TRBV9, the J gene TRBJ1-1; D possibly corresponds to TRBD1 (5 bases). CDR1 and CDR2 from the germline V gene are SGDLS and YYNGEE. V lost 6 bases to trimming and J lost 1 base, with 13 bases between them. The CDR3 consists of 14 residues. The CDR3 nucleotides read TGTGCCAGCACCGAAGGACACACGAACACTGAAGCTTTCTTT. Amino acid sequence: CASTEGHTNTEAFF.

V usage is TRBV30 and J usage is TRBJ2-3, with no clear D. The germline gives CDR1 GTSNPN, CDR2 SVGIG (reference sequence). V was shortened by 0 bases and J by 0 bases, with 7 bases between the two germline ends. This CDR3 spans 14 amino acids. Written as DNA, the CDR3 is TGTGCCTGGAGTGTCCTCTCTAGCACAGATACGCAGTATTTT. Amino acid sequence: CAWSVLSSTDTQYF.